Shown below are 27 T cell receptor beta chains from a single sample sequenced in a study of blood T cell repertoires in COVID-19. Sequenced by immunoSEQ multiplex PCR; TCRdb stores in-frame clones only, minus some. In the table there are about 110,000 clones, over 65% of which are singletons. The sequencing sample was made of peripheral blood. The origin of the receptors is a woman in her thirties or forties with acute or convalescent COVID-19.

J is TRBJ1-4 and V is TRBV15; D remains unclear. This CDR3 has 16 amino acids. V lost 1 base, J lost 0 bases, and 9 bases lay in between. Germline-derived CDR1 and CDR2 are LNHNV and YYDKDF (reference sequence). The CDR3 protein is CATSRVTGATNEKLFF. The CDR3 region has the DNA TGTGCCACCAGCAGAGTCACGGGAGCAACTAATGAAAAACTGTTTTTT.

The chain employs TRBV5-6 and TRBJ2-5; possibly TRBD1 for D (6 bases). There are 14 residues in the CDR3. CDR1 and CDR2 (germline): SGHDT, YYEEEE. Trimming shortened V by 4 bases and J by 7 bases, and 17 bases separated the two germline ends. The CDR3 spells CASSPDRSRLTQYF. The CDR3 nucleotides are TGTGCCAGCAGCCCCGACAGGTCCCGTCTGACCCAGTACTTC. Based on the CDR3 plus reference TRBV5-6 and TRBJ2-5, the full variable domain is DAGVTQSPTHLIKTRGQQVTLRCSPKSGHDTVSWYQQALGQGPQFIFQYYEEEERQRGNFPDRFSGHQFPNYSSELNVNALLLGDSALYLCASSPDRSRLTQYFGPGTRLLVL.

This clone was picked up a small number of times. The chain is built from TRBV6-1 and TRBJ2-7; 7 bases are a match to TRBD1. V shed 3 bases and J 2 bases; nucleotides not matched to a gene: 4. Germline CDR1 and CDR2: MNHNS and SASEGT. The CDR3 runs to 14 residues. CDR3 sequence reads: CASSDMGQTYEQYF. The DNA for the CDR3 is TGTGCCAGCAGTGACATGGGACAGACCTACGAGCAGTACTTC.

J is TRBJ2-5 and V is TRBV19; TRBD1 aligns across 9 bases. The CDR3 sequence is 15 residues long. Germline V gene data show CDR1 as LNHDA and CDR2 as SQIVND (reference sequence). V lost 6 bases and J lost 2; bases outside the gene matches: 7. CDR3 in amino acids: CASSLQGANQETQYF. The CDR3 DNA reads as TGTGCCAGTAGCCTACAGGGGGCAAATCAAGAGACCCAGTACTTC.

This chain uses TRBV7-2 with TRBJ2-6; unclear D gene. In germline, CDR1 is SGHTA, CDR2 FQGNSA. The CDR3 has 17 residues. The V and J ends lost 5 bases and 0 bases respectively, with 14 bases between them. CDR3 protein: CASSRGPPASGANVLTF. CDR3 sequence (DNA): TGTGCCAGCAGCCGCGGTCCCCCCGCCTCTGGGGCCAACGTCCTGACTTTC.

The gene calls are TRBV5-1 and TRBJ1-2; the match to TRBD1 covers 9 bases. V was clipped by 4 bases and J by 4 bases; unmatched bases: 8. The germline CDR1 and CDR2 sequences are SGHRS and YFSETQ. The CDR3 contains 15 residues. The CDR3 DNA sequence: TGCGCCAGCAGCCTCTCCGGGACAGGGAGCTATGGCTACACCTTC. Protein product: CASSLSGTGSYGYTF.

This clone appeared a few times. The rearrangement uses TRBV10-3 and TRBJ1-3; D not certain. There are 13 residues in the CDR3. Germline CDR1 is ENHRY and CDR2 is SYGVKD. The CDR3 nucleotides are TGTGGCGGCCAGAGTGGCTCTGGAAACACCATATATTTT. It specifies CGGQSGSGNTIYF.

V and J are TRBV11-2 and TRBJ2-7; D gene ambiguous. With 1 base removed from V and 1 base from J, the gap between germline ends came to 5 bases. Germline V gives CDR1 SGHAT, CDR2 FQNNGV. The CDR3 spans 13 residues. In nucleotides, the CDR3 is TGTGCCAGCAGCTTAGGGGCGTCCTACGAGCAGTACTTC. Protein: CASSLGASYEQYF.

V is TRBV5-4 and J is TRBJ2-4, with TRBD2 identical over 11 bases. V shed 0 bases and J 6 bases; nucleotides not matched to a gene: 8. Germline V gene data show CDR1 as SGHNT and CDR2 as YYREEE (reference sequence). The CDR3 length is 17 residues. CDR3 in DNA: TGTGCCAGCAGCTTGGGGTTAGCGGGGGGGCTAGGAAACATTCAGTACTTC. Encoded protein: CASSLGLAGGLGNIQYF.

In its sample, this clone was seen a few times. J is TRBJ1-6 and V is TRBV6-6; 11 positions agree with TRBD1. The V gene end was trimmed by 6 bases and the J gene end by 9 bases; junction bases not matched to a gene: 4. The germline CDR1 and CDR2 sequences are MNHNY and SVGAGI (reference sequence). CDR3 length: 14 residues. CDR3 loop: CASSTGTGGSPLHF. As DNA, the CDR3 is TGTGCCAGCAGCACCGGGACAGGGGGTTCACCCCTCCACTTT.

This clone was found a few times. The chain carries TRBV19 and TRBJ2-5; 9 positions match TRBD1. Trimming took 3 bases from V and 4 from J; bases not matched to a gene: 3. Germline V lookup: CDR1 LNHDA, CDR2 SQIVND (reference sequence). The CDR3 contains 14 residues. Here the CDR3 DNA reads TGTGCCAGTAGTATTGGGACAGGGAGAGAGACCCAGTACTTC. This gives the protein CASSIGTGRETQYF.

The CDR3 spells CASSLGDFGGGTDTQYF. CDR3 DNA: TGTGCCAGCAGCTTAGGGGATTTTGGCGGGGGAACAGATACGCAGTATTTT. This rearrangement joins TRBV7-2 to TRBJ2-3; 7 bases agree with TRBD2. V lost 1 base and J lost 3; bases outside the gene matches: 10. Germline CDR1 is SGHTA and CDR2 is FQGNSA. The CDR3 has 17 amino acids.

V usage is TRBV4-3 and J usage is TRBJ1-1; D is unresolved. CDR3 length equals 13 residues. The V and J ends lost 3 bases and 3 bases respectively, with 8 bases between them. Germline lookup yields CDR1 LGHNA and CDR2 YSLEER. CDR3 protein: CASSQSEDTEAFF. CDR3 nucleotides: TGCGCCAGCAGCCAGTCGGAGGACACTGAAGCTTTCTTT.

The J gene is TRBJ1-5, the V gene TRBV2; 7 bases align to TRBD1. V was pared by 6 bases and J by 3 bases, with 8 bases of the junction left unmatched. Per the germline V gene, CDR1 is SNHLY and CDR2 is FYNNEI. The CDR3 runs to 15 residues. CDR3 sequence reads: CASSPRDRANQPQHF. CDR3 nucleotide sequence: TGTGCCAGCAGCCCCAGGGACAGAGCCAATCAGCCCCAGCATTTT.

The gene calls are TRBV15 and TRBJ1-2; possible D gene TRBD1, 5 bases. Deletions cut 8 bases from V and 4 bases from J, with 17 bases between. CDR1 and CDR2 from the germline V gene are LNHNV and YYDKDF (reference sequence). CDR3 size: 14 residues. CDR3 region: CATQAGNSGYGYTF. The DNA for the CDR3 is TGTGCCACCCAGGCAGGGAATTCGGGCTATGGCTACACCTTC.

The CDR3 sequence: CAIGQGSNTGELFF. The DNA for the CDR3 is TGTGCCATCGGACAGGGGTCAAACACCGGGGAGCTGTTTTTT. The chain joins TRBV10-3 to TRBJ2-2; 9 positions agree with TRBD1. The trim removed 8 bases at V and 2 bases at J, leaving 3 bases unmatched. The V gene's germline CDR1 is ENHRY and CDR2 SYGVKD. The CDR3 sequence is 14 residues long.

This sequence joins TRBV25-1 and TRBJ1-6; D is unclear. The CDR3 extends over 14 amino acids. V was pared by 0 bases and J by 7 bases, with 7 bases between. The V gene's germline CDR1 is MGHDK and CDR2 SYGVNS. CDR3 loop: CASSEYTGNSPLHF. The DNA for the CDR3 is TGTGCCAGCAGTGAATATACGGGGAATTCACCCCTCCACTTT.

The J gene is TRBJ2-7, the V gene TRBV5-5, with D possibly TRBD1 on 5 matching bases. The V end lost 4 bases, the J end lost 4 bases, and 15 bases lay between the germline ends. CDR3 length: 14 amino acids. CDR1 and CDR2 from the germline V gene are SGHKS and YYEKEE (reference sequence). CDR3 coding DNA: TGTGCCAGCAGCCCCGACAGCCTATATTACGAGCAGTACTTC. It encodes CASSPDSLYYEQYF.

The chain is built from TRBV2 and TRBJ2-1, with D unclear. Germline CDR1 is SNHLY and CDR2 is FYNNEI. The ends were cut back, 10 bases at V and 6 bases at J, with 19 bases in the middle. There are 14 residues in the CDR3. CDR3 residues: CATISSEASNEQFF. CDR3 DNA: TGTGCCACCATCTCCTCCGAGGCCAGCAATGAGCAGTTCTTC. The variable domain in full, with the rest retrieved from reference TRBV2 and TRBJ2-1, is EPEVTQTPSHQVTQMGQEVILRCVPISNHLYFYWYRQILGQKVEFLVSFYNNEISEKSEIFDDQFSVERPDGSNFTLKIRSTKLEDSAMYFCATISSEASNEQFFGPGTRLTVL.

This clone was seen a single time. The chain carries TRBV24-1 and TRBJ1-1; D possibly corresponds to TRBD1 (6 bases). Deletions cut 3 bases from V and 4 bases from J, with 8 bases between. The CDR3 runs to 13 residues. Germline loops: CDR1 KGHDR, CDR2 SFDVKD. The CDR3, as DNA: TGTGCCACCAGTGATCCACAGGGCACTGAAGCTTTCTTT. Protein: CATSDPQGTEAFF.

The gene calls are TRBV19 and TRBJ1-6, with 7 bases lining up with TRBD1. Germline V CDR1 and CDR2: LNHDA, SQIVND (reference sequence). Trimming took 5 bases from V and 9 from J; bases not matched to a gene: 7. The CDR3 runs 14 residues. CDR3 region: CASSPTGSGSPLHF. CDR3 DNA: TGTGCCAGTAGTCCGACAGGGTCGGGTTCACCCCTCCACTTT.

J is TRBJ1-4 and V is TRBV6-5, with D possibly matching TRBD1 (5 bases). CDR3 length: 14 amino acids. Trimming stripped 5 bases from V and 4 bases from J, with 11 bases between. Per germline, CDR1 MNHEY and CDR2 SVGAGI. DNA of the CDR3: TGTGCCAGCAGTCGCGACGGGGGTAATGAAAAACTGTTTTTT. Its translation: CASSRDGGNEKLFF.

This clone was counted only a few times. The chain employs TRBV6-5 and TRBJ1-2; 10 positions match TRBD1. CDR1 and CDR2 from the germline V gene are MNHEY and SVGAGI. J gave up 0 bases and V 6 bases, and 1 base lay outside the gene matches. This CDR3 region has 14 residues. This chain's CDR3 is CASRTGGSNYGYTF. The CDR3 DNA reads TGTGCCAGCAGGACAGGGGGCTCTAACTATGGCTACACCTTC.

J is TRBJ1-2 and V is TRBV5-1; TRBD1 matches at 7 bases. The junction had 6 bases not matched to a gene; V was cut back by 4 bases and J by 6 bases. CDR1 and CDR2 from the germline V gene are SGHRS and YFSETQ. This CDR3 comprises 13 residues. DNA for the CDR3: TGCGCCAGCAGCCCGGGACAGCTGGATGGCTACACCTTC. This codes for CASSPGQLDGYTF.

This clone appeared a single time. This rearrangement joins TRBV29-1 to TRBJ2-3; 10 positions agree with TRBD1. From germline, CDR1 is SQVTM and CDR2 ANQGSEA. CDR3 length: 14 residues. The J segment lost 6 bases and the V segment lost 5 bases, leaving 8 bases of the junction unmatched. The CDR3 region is CSVSLGQGRDTQYF. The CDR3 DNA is TGCAGCGTTTCACTGGGACAGGGGAGGGATACGCAGTATTTT.

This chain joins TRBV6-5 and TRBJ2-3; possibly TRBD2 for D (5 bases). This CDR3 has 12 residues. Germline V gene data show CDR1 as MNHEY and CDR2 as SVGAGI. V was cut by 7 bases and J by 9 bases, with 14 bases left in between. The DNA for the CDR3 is TGTGCCAGCACCTCGGGGTGGGAAACGCAGTATTTT. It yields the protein CASTSGWETQYF.

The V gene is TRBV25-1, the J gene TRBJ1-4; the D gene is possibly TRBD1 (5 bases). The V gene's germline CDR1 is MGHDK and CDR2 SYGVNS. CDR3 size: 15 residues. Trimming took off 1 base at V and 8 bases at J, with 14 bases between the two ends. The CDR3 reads CASSELGEPYEKLFF. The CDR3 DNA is TGTGCCAGCAGTGAATTAGGGGAACCGTACGAAAAACTGTTTTTT.